This T cell receptor beta chain was documented in a study of T-cell memory formation after mild COVID-19 (dated by TCRdb to the early 2020s). Study-wide context: TCR sequence clusters from the two donors were largely donor specific. T-cell clones expanding and contracting after mild COVID-19 in a couple of donors were tracked by longitudinal TCRalpha and TCRbeta repertoire sequencing. Two young, previously healthy adult volunteers made up the cohort, one male and one female.

TCRdb names Illumina NovaSeq 6000 as the instrument used. TCRalpha and TCRbeta cDNA libraries were built by 5'RACE with constant-segment primers, adding sample barcodes and unique molecular identifiers. RNA was extracted from every sample with Trizol reagent. Library amplification was performed in two PCR steps, and a second sample barcode and Illumina TruSeq adapters were introduced in the second step. Libraries were sequenced on an Illumina NovaSeq with 2 x 150 bp paired-end reads. Per the original workflow: Reads were demultiplexed and collapsed into UMI-guided consensus sequences with migec v1.2.7. With mixcr v2.1.11, UMI consensuses were aligned to TRA and TRB V and J templates and assembled into clonotypes. A clonotype was counted as expanded or contracted only when both edgeR and NoisET called the clonotype significant, with the noise models trained on biological replicates. edgeR calls used a false discovery rate-adjusted p below 0.01 and a log2 fold-change threshold of 1. PCA with hierarchical clustering of max-normalized trajectories of the 1000 most abundant clonotypes was used as exploratory dynamics analysis. Each responding clone was given a CD4 or CD8 phenotype based on the CD4+ and CD8+ repertoires, which had been sequenced separately. TCRdb reran the public reads through fastp at Q25 and MiXCR, keeping productive beta chains. Each CDR3 protein gets just one entry, which takes the most common genes and DNA from the rows behind it. TCRdb assigned the V and J calls; the authors' analysis was not used. The sample yields about 110,000 distinct CDR3 sequences; approximately 15% were counted once. The ten largest clones add up to 28% of the sample.

Ficoll-Paque density gradient centrifugation was the method used to isolate PBMCs. On this clonotype itself: The specificity of this receptor is unknown. No base-level quality is on record; no much larger clone is a single base apart.

Results the study describes overall, beyond this receptor: The study included only a couple of mild cases, and larger cohorts that include severe cases with pre-infection samples were judged to be necessary. The second-wave clones that peaked on day 37 were not confirmed to be SARS-CoV-2 specific. Balanced CD4/CD8 phenotypes were observed for clones contracting from day 15 to 85, whereas a bias towards CD4+ was observed for a second wave of clones expanding from day 15 to 37. Contracting CD4+ clones were found mainly in CM and EM memory subsets, while CD8+ clones were enriched in EMRA. Some responding clones were detected in pre-infection memory, which suggested that pre-existing cross-reactive memory T cells had joined the SARS-CoV-2 response.

The germline V gene (reference sequence) specifies DFQATT as CDR1 and SNEGSKA as CDR2. Including the terminal cysteine and phenylalanine, the CDR3 comprises 13 residues. CDR3 DNA only is kept here, 39 bases in frame from base 1. At the junction V is shortened by 6 bases and J by 5 bases, with 16 bases in between. The chain employs TRBV20-1 and TRBJ1-2, with no confident D gene call. This TCR was sampled from an adult woman who had mild COVID-19 (a few samples of this study predate the infection). The sample titles of this study are shuffled in the database, so cell type and time point are left out; the donor was told from shared clones. Source material: PBMCs or a T cell subset sorted from them (not recorded which). The CDR3 sequence is CSATPLAGYGYTF. The bases read TGCAGTGCCACACCTTTGGCCGGGTATGGCTACACCTTC.